The T cell receptor beta chain described here comes from a study of blood T cell repertoires in COVID-19. Study as a whole: PBMCs, B-cell-depleted T cells, or T cells were the source of the cDNA or gDNA that made up the material.

Two negative PCRs, clearance, or symptom resolution characterized the recovered Cohort 3 donors. Using immunoSEQ multiplex PCR, the repertoire was profiled, and TCRdb retains in-frame clones only, with some absent. Among about 350,000 clones listed, over 75% were seen once. The V end was cut by 1 base, the J end by 5 bases, with 7 bases between. The CDR3 length is 13 residues. The chain employs TRBV12-3 or TRBV12-4 and TRBJ2-3; no reliable D call. The TCR sequence derives from a woman under 40 who had recovered from COVID-19. Sequences were obtained from PBMCs or T cells enriched from blood (not recorded which). The CDR3 bases are TGTGCCAGCAGTTTAGGGCTAGGAGATACGCAGTATTTT. It codes for CASSLGLGDTQYF.